The clone carrying this TCR beta chain appeared a single time. The antigen is not known. Treatment defined: roughly ten-day PBMC culture with coronavirus spike peptide pools or control peptides (ViraFEST assay). T cells were expanded with peptide pools, and expanded clonotypes were identified by TCR sequencing. This sample stems from a study of vaccination and CD4 T cells after COVID-19. Whole-study context: Six male and four female convalescents took part, two of them Hispanic. Post-vaccination specimens were collected at a median of approximately 74 days following dose two (range 14 to 241).

Sequencing of DNA taken from cultured CD4+ T cells relied on the Oncomine TCR Beta short-read assay. A single record per CDR3 protein comes from TCRdb applying MiXCR to the PCR reads. The profile shows about 18,000 distinct CDR3 sequences, roughly 56% of them singletons. Sequenced material: CD4+ T cells from blood, cultured in vitro. The receptor's source is a human donor who had recovered from COVID-19.

The CDR3 here is CASSQNIAGGPDTQYF. The CDR3 region has the DNA TGTGCCAGCAGCCAGAACATAGCGGGAGGGCCAGATACGCAGTATTTT. The chain uses TRBV3-1 and TRBJ2-3, with 11 bases matching TRBD2. V gave up 3 bases and J gave up 4 bases; unmatched junction bases: 6. The CDR3 has 16 residues. Per the germline V gene, CDR1 is LGHDT and CDR2 is YNNKEL (reference sequence).